This T cell receptor (beta chain) was captured in a study of T-cell memory formation after mild COVID-19. Study-level findings and limits: Memory from before infection featured some responding clones, which suggests cross-reactive memory joined. Shrinking CD4+ clones were chiefly CM and EM; CD8+ ones were chiefly EMRA.

The V end lost 0 bases, the J end lost 6 bases, and 20 bases lay between the germline ends. The length of the CDR3 is 17 residues. Germline CDR1 MNHEY, CDR2 SMNVEV (reference sequence). About this clonotype: Its antigen remains unknown.

MiXCR, applied by TCRdb to the 5' RACE reads, yields one record per CDR3 protein. The sample includes about 470,000 distinct CDR3 sequences, 20% to 25% seen only once; the top ten take roughly an eighth. V is TRBV27 and J is TRBJ1-1; weak D call: TRBD1 (5 bases). Sequenced: PBMCs or a T cell subset sorted from them (not recorded which). The sequence came from an adult woman who had mild COVID-19 (a few samples of this study predate the infection). Cell type and time point are not known. DNA for the CDR3: TGTGCCAGCAGTTTATCCGCCGCGCCAACAACGGGGGCTGAAGCTTTCTTT. It yields the protein CASSLSAAPTTGAEAFF.